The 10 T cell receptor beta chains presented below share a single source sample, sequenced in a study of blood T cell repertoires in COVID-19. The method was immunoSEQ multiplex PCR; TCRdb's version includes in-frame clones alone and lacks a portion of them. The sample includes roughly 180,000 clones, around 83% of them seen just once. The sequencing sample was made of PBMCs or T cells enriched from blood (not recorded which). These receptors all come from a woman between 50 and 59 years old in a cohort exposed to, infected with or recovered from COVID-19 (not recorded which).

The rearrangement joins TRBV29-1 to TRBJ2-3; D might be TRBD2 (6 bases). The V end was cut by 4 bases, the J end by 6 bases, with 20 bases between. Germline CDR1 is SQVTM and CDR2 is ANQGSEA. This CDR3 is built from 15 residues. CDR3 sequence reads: CSVASPSEPGDTQYF. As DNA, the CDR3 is TGCAGCGTTGCGAGCCCTAGCGAGCCGGGGGATACGCAGTATTTT.

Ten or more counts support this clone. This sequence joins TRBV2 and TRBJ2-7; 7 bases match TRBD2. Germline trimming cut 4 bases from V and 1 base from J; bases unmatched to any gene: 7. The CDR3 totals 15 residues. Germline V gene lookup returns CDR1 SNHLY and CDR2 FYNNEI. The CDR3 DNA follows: TGTGCCAGCAGTGTTGTAGTTAGCGGGTCCTACGAGCAGTACTTC. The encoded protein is CASSVVVSGSYEQYF.

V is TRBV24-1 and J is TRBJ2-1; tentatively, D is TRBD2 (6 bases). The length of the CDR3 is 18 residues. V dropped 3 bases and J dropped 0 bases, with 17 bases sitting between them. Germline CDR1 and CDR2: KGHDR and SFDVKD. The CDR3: CATSDPGIGGSSYNEQFF. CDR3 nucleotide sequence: TGTGCCACCAGTGATCCGGGGATTGGGGGGAGCTCCTACAATGAGCAGTTCTTC.

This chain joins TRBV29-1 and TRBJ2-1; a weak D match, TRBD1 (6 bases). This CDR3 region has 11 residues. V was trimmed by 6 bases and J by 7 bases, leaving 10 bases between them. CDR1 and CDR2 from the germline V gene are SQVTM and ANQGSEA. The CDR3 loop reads CSVPGQNEQFF. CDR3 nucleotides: TGCAGCGTCCCAGGACAGAATGAGCAGTTCTTC.

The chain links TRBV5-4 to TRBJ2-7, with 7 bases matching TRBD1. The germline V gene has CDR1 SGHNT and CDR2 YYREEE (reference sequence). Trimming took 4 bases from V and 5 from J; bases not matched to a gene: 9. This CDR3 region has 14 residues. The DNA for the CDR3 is TGTGCCAGCAGCGAATCCGACAGGGTCGACGAGCAGTACTTC. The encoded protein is CASSESDRVDEQYF.

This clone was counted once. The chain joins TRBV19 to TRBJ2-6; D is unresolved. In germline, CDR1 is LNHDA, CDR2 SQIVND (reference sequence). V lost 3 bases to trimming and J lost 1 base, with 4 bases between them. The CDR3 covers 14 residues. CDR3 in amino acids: CASSILSGANVLTF. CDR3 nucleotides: TGTGCCAGTAGTATCCTATCTGGGGCCAACGTCCTGACTTTC.

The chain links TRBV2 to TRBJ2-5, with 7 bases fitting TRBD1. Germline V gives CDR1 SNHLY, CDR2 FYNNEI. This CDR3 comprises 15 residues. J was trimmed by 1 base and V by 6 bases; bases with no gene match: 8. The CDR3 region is CASSETGRGQETQYF. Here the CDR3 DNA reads TGTGCCAGCAGCGAGACAGGGAGAGGCCAAGAGACCCAGTACTTC. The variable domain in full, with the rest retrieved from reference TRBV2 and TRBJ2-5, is EPEVTQTPSHQVTQMGQEVILRCVPISNHLYFYWYRQILGQKVEFLVSFYNNEISEKSEIFDDQFSVERPDGSNFTLKIRSTKLEDSAMYFCASSETGRGQETQYFGPGTRLLVL.

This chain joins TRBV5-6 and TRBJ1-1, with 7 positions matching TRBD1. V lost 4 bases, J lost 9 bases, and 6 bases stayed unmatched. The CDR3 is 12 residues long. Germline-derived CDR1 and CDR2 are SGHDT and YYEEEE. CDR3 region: CASSPGTAKAFF. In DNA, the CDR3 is TGTGCCAGCAGCCCCGGGACAGCAAAAGCTTTCTTT.

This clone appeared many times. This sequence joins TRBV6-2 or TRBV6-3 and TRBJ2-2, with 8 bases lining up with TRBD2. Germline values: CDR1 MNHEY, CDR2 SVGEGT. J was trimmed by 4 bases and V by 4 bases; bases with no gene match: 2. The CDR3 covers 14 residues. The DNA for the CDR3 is TGTGCCAGCAGTTCCGGGACTAGCACCGGGGAGCTGTTTTTT. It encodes CASSSGTSTGELFF.

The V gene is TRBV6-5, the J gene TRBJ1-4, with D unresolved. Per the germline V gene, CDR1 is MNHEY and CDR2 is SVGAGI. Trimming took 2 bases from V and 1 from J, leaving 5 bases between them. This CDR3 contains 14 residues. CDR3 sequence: CASSYERTNEKLFF. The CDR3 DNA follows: TGTGCCAGCAGTTACGAGCGAACTAATGAAAAACTGTTTTTT.